The entry below gives a single TCR beta chain sequence along with its context. These data belong to a study of blood T cells in healthy people across ages. Through a sample-barcoded 5' primer and a J-beta primer mix, a second PCR was run for about 6 to 11 cycles. One entry per CDR3 protein results from TCRdb running MiXCR on the 5' RACE reads. The sample shows fewer than 900,000 distinct CDR3 sequences, roughly 35% of them seen only once. There are 13 residues in the CDR3. Germline lookup yields CDR1 DFQATT and CDR2 SNEGSKA (reference sequence). Trimming at V came to 3 bases and at J to 5 bases, leaving 3 bases not matched to a gene.

Sample: blood. The V call is TRBV20-1, the J call TRBJ2-1, with 8 bases identical to TRBD2. The receptor was derived from a man between 18 and 35 years old in good health. The chain's CDR3 is CSASGRANNEQFF. The CDR3 region has the DNA TGCAGTGCTAGCGGGAGGGCCAACAATGAGCAGTTCTTC.